These 29 T cell receptor beta chains were all obtained from the same sample, sequenced in a study of cytomegalovirus exposure and HLA in healthy donors (dated by TCRdb to about 2017). The library was prepared using the immunoSEQ multiplex PCR assay. For the multiplex PCR, a mixture combining 60 forward primers for TCR Vbeta segments and 13 reverse primers for TCR Jbeta segments was used. TCRdb retrieved this table from immuneACCESS and kept in-frame rearrangements only. Not all clones are present; in checked studies, unresolved V genes account for under half, and no reason is known for the remainder. For this sample the table gives 95,000 to 150,000 clones, of which about 80% were detected only once. Over 25% of the sample lies in the top ten. The specimen sequenced was PBMCs. The receptor source for this set is a man aged 55 to 70 in good health and CMV-seropositive.

The J gene is TRBJ1-5, the V gene TRBV2; 7 positions agree with TRBD1. Germline V lookup: CDR1 SNHLY, CDR2 FYNNEI. The V gene end was trimmed by 6 bases and the J gene end by 4 bases; junction bases not matched to a gene: 9. The CDR3 length is 15 residues. The CDR3 DNA sequence: TGTGCCAGCAGATTAACAGGGGCCCTTAATCAGCCCCAGCATTTT. Translation gives CASRLTGALNQPQHF.

This clone is a singleton in its sample. This chain joins TRBV6-5 and TRBJ2-7; 7 bases fit TRBD1. The germline V gene has CDR1 MNHEY and CDR2 SVGAGI. The CDR3 sequence is 15 residues long. J lost 5 bases, V lost 6 bases, and 13 bases had no gene match. DNA of the CDR3: TGTGCCAGCAGCCAAATGTGGCAGGGGGTCCACGAGCAGTACTTC. Its translation: CASSQMWQGVHEQYF.

The chain carries TRBV7-2 and TRBJ1-2; possibly TRBD1 for D (5 bases). CDR1 is SGHTA and CDR2 is FQGNSA in the germline V gene. Trimming cost V 2 bases and J 2 bases, with 18 bases left between them. The CDR3 loop spans 17 amino acids. Here the CDR3 DNA reads TGTGCCAGCAGCTTAAAGTTCAGGGACTTATTCAACTATGGCTACACCTTC. Its protein is CASSLKFRDLFNYGYTF.

This clone showed up just once. The chain uses TRBV19 and TRBJ2-1; 8 nucleotides align to TRBD2. V lost 4 bases, J lost 4 bases, and 6 bases stayed unmatched. The CDR3 runs 15 residues. Looked up from germline, CDR1 is LNHDA and CDR2 is SQIVND (reference sequence). This CDR3 is CASSTVGTSYNEQFF. The CDR3 DNA follows: TGTGCCAGTAGTACGGTGGGGACTAGTTACAATGAGCAGTTCTTC.

The chain joins TRBV6-5 to TRBJ1-1; 9 positions match TRBD1. The CDR3 is made up of 14 amino acids. The junction had 5 bases not matched to a gene; V was cut back by 8 bases and J by 1 base. CDR1 MNHEY and CDR2 SVGAGI come from the germline V gene. CDR3 sequence (DNA): TGTGCCAGCTGGACAGGGGAATGGAACACTGAAGCTTTCTTT. It specifies CASWTGEWNTEAFF.

This clone has only one observation. This rearrangement joins TRBV27 to TRBJ1-2; 7 nucleotides align to TRBD1. CDR1 is MNHEY, CDR2 SMNVEV, per germline (reference sequence). The CDR3 runs 18 residues. The ends lost 7 bases at V and 7 bases at J; junction bases unmatched: 24. The CDR3, as DNA: TGTGCCAGCACCTCTATATTGGGTCCCCGGGACAGCAACGGTGGCTACACCTTC. Its protein product is CASTSILGPRDSNGGYTF.

The chain couples TRBV6-1 to TRBJ2-1; 8 bases agree with TRBD1. Germline lookup yields CDR1 MNHNS and CDR2 SASEGT. V shed 2 bases, J shed 8 bases, and the junction held 20 bases outside the gene matches. This CDR3 is 19 amino acids long. CDR3 in DNA: TGTGCCAGCAGTGAAAATTTCCCGGGCCAGGGGGCGTCTCTGGATGAGCAGTTCTTC. It specifies CASSENFPGQGASLDEQFF.

This clone was counted once. The chain employs TRBV7-2 and TRBJ1-1; D might be TRBD1 (5 bases). Germline V gene lookup returns CDR1 SGHTA and CDR2 FQGNSA. Trimming removed 3 bases at V and 4 bases at J, with 9 bases between. The CDR3 length is 13 residues. CDR3 sequence reads: CASSLGLLTEAFF. CDR3 DNA: TGTGCCAGCAGCTTGGGACTGCTCACTGAAGCTTTCTTT.

The CDR3 protein is CASRFTGESYEQYF. The CDR3 DNA reads TGTGCCAGTAGGTTCACAGGGGAGTCCTACGAGCAGTACTTC. V usage is TRBV19 and J usage is TRBJ2-7; 7 bases line up with TRBD1. V shed 6 bases and J 1 base; nucleotides not matched to a gene: 6. Germline CDR1 is LNHDA and CDR2 is SQIVND (reference sequence). The CDR3 spans 14 residues.

This clone occurred a few times. This chain links TRBV6-5 with TRBJ1-1; D is unresolved. The V gene's germline CDR1 is MNHEY and CDR2 SVGAGI. V lost 5 bases and J 8 bases, leaving 18 bases between the germline ends. CDR3 length: 14 amino acids. CDR3 amino acids: CASSEVSGLTEAFF. The CDR3 coding sequence is TGTGCCAGCAGTGAGGTTTCTGGACTCACCGAAGCTTTCTTT.

This clone was observed a handful of times. V usage is TRBV7-2 and J usage is TRBJ1-5; 8 nucleotides align to TRBD1. V lost 10 bases, J lost 7 bases, and 12 bases stayed unmatched. Germline CDR1 reads SGHTA; CDR2 reads FQGNSA. The CDR3 totals 14 residues. The CDR3 spells CATRGTGPNQPQHF. The CDR3 DNA follows: TGTGCCACTAGAGGGACAGGCCCTAACCAGCCCCAGCATTTT.

This chain uses TRBV29-1 with TRBJ2-1; 11 bases line up with TRBD2. CDR3 length: 15 residues. Germline-derived CDR1 and CDR2 are SQVTM and ANQGSEA. Unmatched junction bases numbered 8, after V lost 6 bases and J lost 4 bases. Here the CDR3 reads CSVPTSGSRYNEQFF. CDR3 DNA sequence: TGCAGCGTCCCAACTAGCGGGAGTAGATACAATGAGCAGTTCTTC.

The chain joins TRBV30 to TRBJ2-3; D might be TRBD1 (5 bases). Looked up from germline, CDR1 is GTSNPN and CDR2 is SVGIG (reference sequence). The CDR3 length is 16 residues. V lost 1 base to trimming and J lost 0 bases, with 14 bases between them. Here the CDR3 DNA reads TGTGCCTGGAGTGATATGCCACAGGCTAGCACAGATACGCAGTATTTT. This codes for CAWSDMPQASTDTQYF.

This rearrangement joins TRBV2 to TRBJ1-2; possible D gene TRBD1, 6 bases. CDR3 length: 14 amino acids. The ends were cut back, 8 bases at V and 6 bases at J, with 19 bases in the middle. Germline CDR1 reads SNHLY; CDR2 reads FYNNEI. The CDR3 spells CASPARRGTDGYTF. The CDR3 nucleotides are TGTGCCAGCCCGGCGCGTAGGGGGACGGATGGCTACACCTTC.

This clone was counted only a few times. V is TRBV7-7 and J is TRBJ1-4; 7 bases line up with TRBD1. The CDR3 has 18 amino acids. Unmatched junction bases numbered 7, after V lost 0 bases and J lost 0 bases. The germline gives CDR1 SSHAT, CDR2 FNYEAQ (reference sequence). The CDR3 sequence: CASSLARGDKPTNEKLFF. The DNA for the CDR3 is TGTGCCAGCAGCTTAGCCAGGGGGGATAAACCAACTAATGAAAAACTGTTTTTT.

The V call is TRBV6-5, the J call TRBJ1-5; 8 bases map to TRBD1. Germline V gene lookup returns CDR1 MNHEY and CDR2 SVGAGI. The CDR3 length is 15 residues. Trimming cost V 6 bases and J 7 bases; bases outside gene matches: 11. CDR3 sequence reads: CASSPGQGGDQPQHF. CDR3 in DNA: TGTGCCAGCAGCCCAGGACAGGGTGGAGACCAGCCCCAGCATTTT.

V gene TRBV27 combines with J gene TRBJ1-2; possible D gene TRBD1, 6 bases. The CDR3 is 16 amino acids. Germline assignment: CDR1 MNHEY and CDR2 SMNVEV (reference sequence). V lost 3 bases and J lost 6, with 20 bases in between. The CDR3 DNA reads TGTGCCAGCAGTTTGGCCGGGACAAATGGAGTTAATGGCTACACCTTC. Translation: CASSLAGTNGVNGYTF.

In this sample, this clone turned up a few times. This sequence joins TRBV4-1 and TRBJ1-3, with D unresolved. V lost 4 bases, J lost 0 bases, and 19 bases lay in between. CDR3 size: 18 residues. Germline lookup yields CDR1 MGHRA and CDR2 YSYEKL. The CDR3 region is CASSPSERVGSSGNTIYF. The CDR3 DNA reads as TGCGCCAGCAGCCCATCGGAGCGGGTAGGCAGCTCTGGAAACACCATATATTTT.

The V and J genes are TRBV6-7 and TRBJ1-5; 9 bases line up with TRBD1. TRBV6-7 is marked as an open reading frame, function uncertain. Germline trimming cut 0 bases from V and 5 bases from J; bases unmatched to any gene: 5. This CDR3 region has 16 residues. The CDR3: CASSYSEQGAYQPQHF. The CDR3 DNA follows: TGTGCCAGCAGTTACTCGGAACAGGGGGCTTATCAGCCCCAGCATTTT.

This clone was seen a few times. V gene TRBV7-9 combines with J gene TRBJ1-2, with 7 bases aligning to TRBD1. From germline, CDR1 is SEHNR and CDR2 FQNEAQ (reference sequence). The J segment lost 1 base and the V segment lost 2 bases, leaving 13 bases of the junction unmatched. This CDR3 region has 18 residues. CDR3 in DNA: TGTGCCAGCAGCTTAAATCCACCGGGACAGAAAAATAACTATGGCTACACCTTC. As protein: CASSLNPPGQKNNYGYTF.

The J gene is TRBJ1-1, the V gene TRBV6-4; TRBD1 might be the D (6 bases). V shed 11 bases and J shed 0 bases, with 22 bases lying between them. The V gene's germline CDR1 is MRHNA and CDR2 SNTAGT. There are 16 residues in the CDR3. This chain's CDR3 is CAGKFSGTPMNTEAFF. CDR3 coding DNA: TGTGCCGGCAAATTTTCCGGGACACCCATGAACACTGAAGCTTTCTTT.

The genes are TRBV29-1 and TRBJ1-5; 8 bases are a match to TRBD1. V gave up 4 bases and J gave up 2 bases; unmatched junction bases: 7. The germline gives CDR1 SQVTM, CDR2 ANQGSEA. CDR3 length equals 15 residues. CDR3 amino acids: CSVVLTGGGNQPQHF. The CDR3 bases are TGCAGCGTTGTTCTAACAGGGGGAGGCAATCAGCCCCAGCATTTT.

CDR3 bases: TGTGCCAGCAGCTTAGGGACAACGAACACCGGGGAGCTGTTTTTT. Encoded protein: CASSLGTTNTGELFF. This chain links TRBV7-9 with TRBJ2-2; D perhaps matches TRBD1 (5 bases). With 1 base removed from V and 0 bases from J, the gap between germline ends came to 6 bases. CDR3 length: 15 residues. Germline CDR1 and CDR2: SEHNR and FQNEAQ (reference sequence).

The V gene is TRBV19, the J gene TRBJ1-2, with a tentative D call TRBD1 (5 bases). The V gene lost 0 bases and the J gene lost 4 bases, with 12 bases spanning the gap. The CDR3 covers 15 residues. Looked up from germline, CDR1 is LNHDA and CDR2 is SQIVND (reference sequence). CDR3 nucleotide sequence: TGTGCCAGTAGTATAGATAGGATTGGGGCCTATGGCTACACCTTC. Translation gives CASSIDRIGAYGYTF.

This chain uses TRBV28 with TRBJ2-3; D ambiguous. The length of the CDR3 is 14 residues. The V end was cut by 5 bases, the J end by 4 bases, with 13 bases between. Per germline, CDR1 MDHEN and CDR2 SYDVKM. The CDR3 reads CASSPAGFPDTQYF. The CDR3 DNA follows: TGTGCCAGCAGTCCCGCCGGGTTCCCAGATACGCAGTATTTT.

The rearrangement uses TRBV29-1 and TRBJ1-2, with 8 bases fitting TRBD1. V lost 0 bases and J lost 8; bases outside the gene matches: 8. This CDR3 has 14 residues. Germline V CDR1 and CDR2: SQVTM, ANQGSEA. The CDR3 bases are TGCAGCGTTGAAGATCCGACAGGGGCTCGGGGCTACACCTTC. It yields the protein CSVEDPTGARGYTF.

This clone appeared once. This same CDR3 is encoded by further DNA sequences in the sample. This rearrangement joins TRBV6-1 to TRBJ2-7; perhaps TRBD2 as D (5 bases). V shed 1 base and J shed 0 bases, with 7 bases lying between them. CDR1 and CDR2 from the germline V gene are MNHNS and SASEGT. This CDR3 contains 14 residues. The CDR3: CASSEVGSSYEQYF. As DNA, the CDR3 is TGTGCCAGCAGTGAAGTGGGGAGCTCCTACGAGCAGTACTTC.

The chain joins TRBV5-8 to TRBJ2-3; TRBD1 aligns across 7 bases. The CDR3 is 15 residues long. V lost 0 bases and J lost 0; bases outside the gene matches: 1. CDR1 and CDR2 from the germline V gene are SGHTS and YDEGEE. CDR3 sequence (DNA): TGTGCCAGCAGCTTGGGACAGGGTAGCACAGATACGCAGTATTTT. This codes for CASSLGQGSTDTQYF.

The chain carries TRBV4-2 and TRBJ2-7; D might be TRBD2 (6 bases). The V end lost 1 base, the J end lost 3 bases, and 13 bases lay between the germline ends. Germline CDR1 is LGHNA and CDR2 is YNFKEQ. This CDR3 contains 15 residues. In DNA form, the CDR3 reads TGTGCCAGCAGCCAAGGGAGGGGCATCATCTACGAGCAGTACTTC. This codes for CASSQGRGIIYEQYF.